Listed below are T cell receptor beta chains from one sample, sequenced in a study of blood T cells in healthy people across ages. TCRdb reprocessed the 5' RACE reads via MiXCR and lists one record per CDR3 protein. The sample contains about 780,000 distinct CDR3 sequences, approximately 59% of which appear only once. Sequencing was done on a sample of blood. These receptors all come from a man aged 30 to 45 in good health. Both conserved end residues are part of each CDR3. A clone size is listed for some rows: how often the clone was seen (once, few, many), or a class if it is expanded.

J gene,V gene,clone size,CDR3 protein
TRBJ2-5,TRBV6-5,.,CASSYSKTDLQETQYF
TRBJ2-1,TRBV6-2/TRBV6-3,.,CASSYFQGGHEQFF
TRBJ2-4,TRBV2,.,CASSRDSKNIQYF
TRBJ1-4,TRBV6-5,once,CASSYWEGGEKLFF
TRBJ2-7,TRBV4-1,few,CASSPLWESGYEQYF
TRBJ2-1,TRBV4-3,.,CASSQGLTSGVLGEQFF
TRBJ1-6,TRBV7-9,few,CASVIPGQPDSPLHF
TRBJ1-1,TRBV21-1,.,CASSKAQPNTEAFF
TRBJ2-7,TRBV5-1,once,CASSYETGDEQYF
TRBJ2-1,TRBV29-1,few,CSVAPGDEQFF
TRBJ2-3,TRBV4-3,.,CASSRQEGDTQYF
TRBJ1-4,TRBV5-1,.,CASSVGGDEKLFF
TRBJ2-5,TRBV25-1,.,CASSDRKETQYF
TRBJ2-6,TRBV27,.,CASSFNSWGGGSGANVLTF
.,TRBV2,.,CASSEGYSRTEQYF